This TCR beta chain was identified in a study of T cell responses to AZD1222 COVID-19 vaccine. Findings and limits, study-wide: Mapped onto spike, vaccine-associated CD4 TCRs spanned it and were dominant at 160-218 and 743-854.

Of note for this clone: Antigen unknown.

Assay used: immunoSEQ multiplex PCR; TCRdb lists only in-frame clones, some missing. The sample contains 65,000 to 80,000 clones, just over 90% of which appear only once. CDR3 size: 16 residues. Germline CDR1 and CDR2: SNHLY and FYNNEI. Trimming took off 2 bases at V and 4 bases at J, with 17 bases between the two ends. This TCR came from an adult in good health. Here the sequenced sample was peripheral blood, taken on day 0 of MenACWY control vaccination. The chain joins TRBV2 to TRBJ1-2; D unclear. Here the CDR3 reads CASSEFSVRQSYGYTF. The CDR3 bases are TGTGCCAGCAGTGAATTTTCGGTCAGACAATCCTATGGCTACACCTTC.